The 20 T cell receptor beta chains below all came from one sample that was sequenced in a study of T cell responses to AZD1222 COVID-19 vaccine (dated by TCRdb to the early 2020s). The time point label, as the study defines it: baseline before first vaccination. The method behind the library was the immunoSEQ multiplex PCR assay. Entries here come from immuneACCESS through TCRdb and include only in-frame sequences with V and J called. Some clones fail to appear in such tables; in the studies checked, an unresolved V gene covers under half of the shortfall, and the cause of the remainder is unknown. The sample profile shows 90,000 to 110,000 clones; roughly 88% of them were found once. In total, the top ten clones hold 2% to 3% of the sample. The specimen comprised peripheral blood, sampled on day 0 of AZD1222 vaccination. The receptors were gathered from an adult in good health.

This clone came up a few times. V and J are TRBV7-2 and TRBJ2-1, with TRBD1 matching 7 bases. This CDR3 comprises 15 residues. V trimming: 4 bases; J trimming: 9 bases; junction bases outside the gene matches: 12. The germline CDR1 and CDR2 sequences are SGHTA and FQGNSA. Here the CDR3 DNA reads TGTGCCAGCAGCTCTAGACAGGGTGGATATGGTGAGCAGTTCTTC. Its protein is CASSSRQGGYGEQFF.

In regard to this clone: The same CDR3 also results from other DNA sequences found in this sample. This chain connects TRBV6-4 to TRBJ2-3, with D tentatively TRBD2 (5 bases). Germline V lookup: CDR1 MRHNA, CDR2 SNTAGT. This CDR3 is built from 15 residues. The V gene lost 0 bases and the J gene lost 0 bases, with 7 bases spanning the gap. The CDR3 is CASSDSAGSTDTQYF. As DNA, the CDR3 is TGTGCCAGCAGTGACTCGGCGGGTAGCACAGATACGCAGTATTTT.

The chain combines TRBV28 with TRBJ1-5; 8 bases map to TRBD1. Germline CDR1 and CDR2: MDHEN and SYDVKM. With V trimmed by 6 bases and J by 1 base, 5 bases remained unmatched. This CDR3 is built from 15 residues. CDR3: CASRYRGMSNQPQHF. The CDR3 nucleotides are TGTGCCAGCAGGTACAGGGGGATGAGCAATCAGCCCCAGCATTTT. The full variable domain, completed using reference TRBV28 and TRBJ1-5, is DVKVTQSSRYLVKRTGEKVFLECVQDMDHENMFWYRQDPGLGLRLIYFSYDVKMKEKGDIPEGYSVSREKKERFSLILESASTNQTSMYLCASRYRGMSNQPQHFGDGTRLSIL.

The chain uses TRBV6-5 and TRBJ2-3, with 9 bases fitting TRBD1. The CDR3 loop spans 15 amino acids. The germline CDR1 and CDR2 sequences are MNHEY and SVGAGI. J was trimmed by 3 bases and V by 5 bases; bases with no gene match: 6. CDR3 loop: CASSQRQGGTDTQYF. For the CDR3, the DNA is TGTGCCAGCAGTCAGCGACAGGGGGGTACAGATACGCAGTATTTT.

The rearrangement links TRBV7-2 to TRBJ2-7; a weak D match, TRBD1 (6 bases). Per germline, CDR1 SGHTA and CDR2 FQGNSA. The CDR3 has 14 amino acids. V was clipped by 5 bases and J by 2 bases, with 13 bases between them. CDR3 region: CASSLRQATYEQYF. In nucleotides, the CDR3 is TGTGCCAGCAGCCTCCGACAGGCGACCTACGAGCAGTACTTC. The whole variable domain, remainder taken from reference TRBV7-2 and TRBJ2-7, is GAGVSQSPSNKVTEKGKDVELRCDPISGHTALYWYRQSLGQGLEFLIYFQGNSAPDKSGLPSDRFSAERTGGSVSTLTIQRTQQEDSAVYLCASSLRQATYEQYFGPGTRLTVT.

This sequence joins TRBV20-1 and TRBJ2-5, with 9 positions matching TRBD2. V was clipped by 3 bases and J by 5 bases; unmatched bases: 10. Germline CDR1 reads DFQATT; CDR2 reads SNEGSKA (reference sequence). The CDR3 runs 15 residues. CDR3 sequence (DNA): TGCAGTGCTAGTGGGGTAGCGGGAGTTGTTGAGACCCAGTACTTC. Translating gives CSASGVAGVVETQYF.

Remarks on this clone: Its ends do not fully match the called genes, so a read error is possible. The rearrangement joins TRBV7-7 to TRBJ2-2; D is perhaps TRBD1 (5 bases). CDR3 size: 15 residues. The germline V gene encodes CDR1 SSHAT and CDR2 FNYEAQ (reference sequence). CDR3 sequence (DNA): TGTGCTAGCAGCCCCTGGGGCGGGAACACCGGGGAGCTGTTTTTT. It yields the protein CASSPWGGNTGELFF.

The chain joins TRBV6-6 to TRBJ1-4, with TRBD1 matching over 7 bases. The CDR3 has 16 amino acids. J lost 3 bases, V lost 2 bases, and 6 bases had no gene match. CDR1 and CDR2 (germline): MNHNY, SVGAGI (reference sequence). The CDR3: CASSYPGGPANEKLFF. The DNA for the CDR3 is TGTGCCAGCAGTTACCCAGGGGGGCCTGCTAATGAAAAACTGTTTTTT.

Relative to its sample, this clone is medium-sized. The chain links TRBV6-5 to TRBJ1-1, with unresolved D. The CDR3 spans 11 residues. CDR1 is MNHEY, CDR2 SVGAGI, per germline. V dropped 10 bases and J dropped 4 bases, with 10 bases sitting between them. The CDR3 region has the DNA TGTGCCACGGAGGGCGTCACTGAAGCTTTCTTT. Its protein is CATEGVTEAFF.

The J gene is TRBJ2-1, the V gene TRBV5-5; TRBD1 aligns across 8 bases. CDR1 SGHKS and CDR2 YYEKEE come from the germline V gene (reference sequence). CDR3 length equals 13 residues. V lost 2 bases and J lost 9; bases outside the gene matches: 4. As DNA, the CDR3 is TGTGCCAGCAGCTTTCAGGGGGCGGGTGAGCAGTTCTTC. It codes for CASSFQGAGEQFF. Filled out from reference TRBV5-5 and TRBJ2-1, the complete variable domain reads DAGVTQSPTHLIKTRGQQVTLRCSPISGHKSVSWYQQVLGQGPQFIFQYYEKEERGRGNFPDRFSARQFPNYSSELNVNALLLGDSALYLCASSFQGAGEQFFGPGTRLTVL.

The V call is TRBV18, the J call TRBJ1-1; maybe TRBD1 (6 bases). Germline CDR1 KGHSH, CDR2 LQKENI. The V end lost 3 bases, the J end lost 1 base, and 12 bases lay between the germline ends. There are 15 residues in the CDR3. The CDR3: CASSPSGRGNTEAFF. In DNA, the CDR3 is TGTGCCAGCTCACCTTCGGGCAGGGGGAACACTGAAGCTTTCTTT.

The gene calls are TRBV10-1 and TRBJ2-1; 9 bases line up with TRBD1. This CDR3 contains 12 residues. V shed 2 bases, J shed 15 bases, and the junction held 5 bases outside the gene matches. Germline values: CDR1 WNHNN, CDR2 SYGVQD (reference sequence). In nucleotides, the CDR3 is TGCGCCAGCAGTGAGGGGGACAGGGTCGCGTTCTTC. Amino acid sequence: CASSEGDRVAFF.

In the case of this clone: This sample includes further DNA sequences coding for the same CDR3. V usage is TRBV19 and J usage is TRBJ2-5; D is unclear. This CDR3 comprises 14 residues. Germline V gene sequence: CDR1 LNHDA, CDR2 SQIVND (reference sequence). Trimming pared 1 base from V and 1 base from J, leaving 7 bases between. The CDR3 bases are TGTGCCAGTAGTATAGGCGGCAGCCAAGAGACCCAGTACTTC. It yields the protein CASSIGGSQETQYF. Complete variable domain (other parts from reference TRBV19 and TRBJ2-5): DGGITQSPKYLFRKEGQNVTLSCEQNLNHDAMYWYRQDPGQGLRLIYYSQIVNDFQKGDIAEGYSVSREKKESFPLTVTSAQKNPTAFYLCASSIGGSQETQYFGPGTRLLVL.

The rearrangement uses TRBV7-9 and TRBJ2-5, with a possible D match to TRBD2 (5 bases). The CDR3 runs to 16 residues. Germline lookup yields CDR1 SEHNR and CDR2 FQNEAQ (reference sequence). Trimming left V 5 bases short and J 5 bases short, with 21 bases between. CDR3 sequence: CASSPHSSRDQETQYF. CDR3 bases: TGTGCCAGCAGCCCACATTCAAGTCGGGATCAGGAGACCCAGTACTTC.

The chain joins TRBV15 to TRBJ2-1; D possibly corresponds to TRBD1 (7 bases). Germline V gene lookup returns CDR1 LNHNV and CDR2 YYDKDF (reference sequence). The CDR3 loop spans 14 amino acids. V gave up 6 bases and J gave up 5 bases, with 14 bases separating them. CDR3 loop: CATSAQGGNNEQFF. CDR3 nucleotides: TGTGCCACCAGTGCGCAGGGGGGAAACAATGAGCAGTTCTTC.

The chain joins TRBV9 to TRBJ1-4, with D possibly matching TRBD1 (6 bases). The CDR3 totals 15 residues. V was clipped by 4 bases and J by 3 bases, with 13 bases between them. The germline V gene has CDR1 SGDLS and CDR2 YYNGEE. The CDR3 bases are TGTGCCAGCAGCACGTGGACAGAACCTAATGAAAAACTGTTTTTT. Residues: CASSTWTEPNEKLFF.

This chain connects TRBV10-1 to TRBJ2-7, with TRBD1 matching 7 bases. After removal of 0 bases from V and 2 bases from J, the junction contained 1 base not matched to a gene. The CDR3 is made up of 14 amino acids. Looked up from germline, CDR1 is WNHNN and CDR2 is SYGVQD (reference sequence). This CDR3 reads CASSESQGAYEQYF. Here the CDR3 DNA reads TGCGCCAGCAGTGAGTCTCAGGGGGCCTACGAGCAGTACTTC.

The chain is built from TRBV5-1 and TRBJ2-3; 11 nucleotides align to TRBD2. Trimming took 2 bases from V and 3 from J; bases not matched to a gene: 8. Germline values: CDR1 SGHRS, CDR2 YFSETQ. CDR3 length: 17 residues. In DNA form, the CDR3 reads TGCGCCAGCAGCTTATTAGCGGGGGGGCCCTGGACAGATACGCAGTATTTT. This encodes CASSLLAGGPWTDTQYF.

The genes are TRBV9 and TRBJ2-1; TRBD2 is a possible D gene (6 bases). There are 16 residues in the CDR3. The ends were cut back, 1 base at V and 0 bases at J, with 11 bases in the middle. Germline-derived CDR1 and CDR2 are SGDLS and YYNGEE. The CDR3 DNA follows: TGTGCCAGCAGCGTATCGGGAGCGAGCTCCTACAATGAGCAGTTCTTC. This gives the protein CASSVSGASSYNEQFF.

Only one count was recorded for this clone. The rearrangement uses TRBV6-1 and TRBJ1-4, with D possibly TRBD1 on 5 matching bases. V shed 1 base and J shed 5 bases, with 11 bases lying between them. CDR3 length: 15 residues. Germline V lookup: CDR1 MNHNS, CDR2 SASEGT. The DNA for the CDR3 is TGTGCCAGCAGTGAAGTAGGGCAGGGCAATGAAAAACTGTTTTTT. Translation: CASSEVGQGNEKLFF.